This TCR beta chain was recovered during a study of type 1 and type 2 diabetes patients. The overall study: Donors were type 1 diabetes, type 2 diabetes, or nondiabetic controls.

PCR was run on genomic DNA. The TCR beta CDR3 region was amplified using 30 forward and 13 reverse primers. TCRdb itself ran the multiplex PCR reads through MiXCR, one entry per CDR3 protein. This sample has fewer than 350,000 distinct CDR3 sequences, with around 47% found just once. CDR1 is GTSNPN and CDR2 is SVGIG in the germline V gene (reference sequence). The CDR3 extends over 12 amino acids. V lost 3 bases, J lost 4 bases, and 9 bases lay in between. The sample comprised peripheral blood mononuclear cells (PBMCs). The J gene is TRBJ1-1, the V gene TRBV30, with D tentatively TRBD1 (6 bases). The receptor was derived from a man younger than 30 with type 2 diabetes. CDR3 amino acids: CAWRGGPTEAFF. CDR3 nucleotides: TGTGCCTGGAGAGGGGGGCCCACTGAAGCTTTCTTT.